The following is a TCR beta chain sequence with its context. What it binds is not known. The record originates from a study of OX40 agonist ivuxolimab in advanced cancers. Study-wide results and limits: Both CD4+ and CD8+ T cell populations in blood had undergone clonal expansion by week 6 at 0.1 to 3.0 mg/kg.

Per germline, CDR1 LGHNT and CDR2 FRNRAP. V gave up 3 bases and J gave up 3 bases; unmatched junction bases: 5. This CDR3 is 15 amino acids long. Sequencing was performed with immunoSEQ multiplex PCR; in TCRdb, only in-frame clones are kept and a portion is missing. The sample holds about 60,000 clones, around 83% seen once. This material consisted of CD4+ or CD8+ T cells sorted from blood, taken in a trial of the OX40 agonist ivuxolimab. This clonotype was sampled from an adult with an advanced solid tumor such as melanoma, head and neck, liver or kidney cancer. The V call is TRBV12-5, the J call TRBJ2-3, with 8 bases identical to TRBD1. CDR3 nucleotides: TGTGCTAGTGGTTTAAACAGGGGGAATACAGATACGCAGTATTTT. Translated: CASGLNRGNTDTQYF.